Below, one T cell receptor (beta chain) is given with its context. Its antigen is as yet unknown. 13 Jbeta primers and 60 Vbeta primers were used for the PCR. Method: immunoSEQ multiplex PCR; TCRdb's copy keeps in-frame clones and lacks some. This table lists roughly 77,000 clones. CDR3 size: 10 residues. Germline values: CDR1 WNHNN, CDR2 SYGVQD (reference sequence). The sample is drawn from a study of cytomegalovirus exposure and HLA in healthy donors. Overall study findings and caveats: The study labeled more than 150 TCR beta chains cytomegalovirus-associated. Sequences of the TCR beta chain were said to predict the HLA-A and HLA-B alleles of most subjects accurately.

The specimen was PBMCs. The V and J genes are TRBV10-1 and TRBJ2-7; the D is unclear. The clonotype was recovered from a female donor in good health and CMV-seropositive. As DNA, the CDR3 is TGCGCAGCCTCTGCCTACGAGCAGTACTTC. Its translation: CAASAYEQYF.